This T cell receptor (beta chain) was recovered during a study of early T cells in non-severe SARS-CoV-2 infection. Study summary: The sequenced material was bulk RNA from unsorted whole blood, and its chains were unpaired.

Attached unique molecular identifiers marked individual cDNA molecules. Via MiXCR, TCRdb re-called the 5' RACE reads, giving one row per CDR3 protein. Found here are just under 65,000 distinct CDR3 sequences, around 5.7% of them singletons; the top ten hold around 3.3%. This clonotype was counted many times. This clonotype was obtained from an adult who was a healthcare worker with PCR-confirmed SARS-CoV-2 infection or an uninfected control (not recorded which). Sequencing used whole blood, obtained at baseline.

As DNA, the CDR3 is TGTGCCAGCGTCTCAGGGGCCTTGGGGGCCGGGGAGCTGTTTTTT. Its protein product is CASVSGALGAGELFF. The chain employs TRBV6-1 and TRBJ2-2; maybe TRBD1 (6 bases). CDR1 is MNHNS, CDR2 SASEGT, per germline. Deletions cut 8 bases from V and 6 bases from J, with 19 bases between. CDR3 length equals 15 residues.